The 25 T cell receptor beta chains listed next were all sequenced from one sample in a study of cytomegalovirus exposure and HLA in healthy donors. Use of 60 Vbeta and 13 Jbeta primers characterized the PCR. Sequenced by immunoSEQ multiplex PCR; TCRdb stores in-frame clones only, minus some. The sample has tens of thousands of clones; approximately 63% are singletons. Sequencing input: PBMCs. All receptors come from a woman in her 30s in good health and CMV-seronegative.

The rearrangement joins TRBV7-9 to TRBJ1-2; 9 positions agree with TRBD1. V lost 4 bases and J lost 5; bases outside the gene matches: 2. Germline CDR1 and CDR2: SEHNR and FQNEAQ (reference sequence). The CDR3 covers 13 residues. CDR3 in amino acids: CASSYDRGYGYTF. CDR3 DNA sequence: TGTGCCAGCAGCTACGACAGGGGGTATGGCTACACCTTC.

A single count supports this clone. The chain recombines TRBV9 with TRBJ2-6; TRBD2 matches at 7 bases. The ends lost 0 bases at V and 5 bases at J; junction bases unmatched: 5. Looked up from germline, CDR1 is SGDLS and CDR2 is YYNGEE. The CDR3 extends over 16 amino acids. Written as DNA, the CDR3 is TGTGCCAGCAGCGTAGGGGGAGGGTATAGGGCCAACGTCCTGACTTTC. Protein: CASSVGGGYRANVLTF.

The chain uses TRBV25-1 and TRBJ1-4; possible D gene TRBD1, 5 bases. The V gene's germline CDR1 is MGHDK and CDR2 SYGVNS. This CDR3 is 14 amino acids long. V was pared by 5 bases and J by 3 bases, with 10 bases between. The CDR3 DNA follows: TGTGCCAGCAGTCAGGGTACCGCTAATGAAAAACTGTTTTTT. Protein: CASSQGTANEKLFF.

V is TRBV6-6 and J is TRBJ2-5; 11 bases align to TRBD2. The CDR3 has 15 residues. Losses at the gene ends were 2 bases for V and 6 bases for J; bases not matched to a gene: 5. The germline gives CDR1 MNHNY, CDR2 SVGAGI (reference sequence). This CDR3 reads CASSYTGTSGQTQYF. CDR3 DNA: TGTGCCAGCAGTTACACCGGGACTAGCGGACAGACCCAGTACTTC.

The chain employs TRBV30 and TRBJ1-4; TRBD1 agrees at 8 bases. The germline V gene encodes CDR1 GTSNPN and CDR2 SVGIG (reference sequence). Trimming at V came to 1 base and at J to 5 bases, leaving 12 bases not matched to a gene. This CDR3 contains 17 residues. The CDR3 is CAWSATGTGVKNEKLFF. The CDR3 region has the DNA TGTGCCTGGAGTGCCACCGGGACAGGAGTGAAAAATGAAAAACTGTTTTTT.

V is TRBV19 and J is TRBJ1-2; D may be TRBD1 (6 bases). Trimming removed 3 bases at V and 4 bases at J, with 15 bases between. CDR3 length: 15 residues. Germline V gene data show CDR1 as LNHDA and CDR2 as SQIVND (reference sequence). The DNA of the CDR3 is TGTGCCAGTAGTATCTCTCAGACAGGACCCTATGGCTACACCTTC. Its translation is CASSISQTGPYGYTF. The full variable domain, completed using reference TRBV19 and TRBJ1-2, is DGGITQSPKYLFRKEGQNVTLSCEQNLNHDAMYWYRQDPGQGLRLIYYSQIVNDFQKGDIAEGYSVSREKKESFPLTVTSAQKNPTAFYLCASSISQTGPYGYTFGSGTRLTVV.

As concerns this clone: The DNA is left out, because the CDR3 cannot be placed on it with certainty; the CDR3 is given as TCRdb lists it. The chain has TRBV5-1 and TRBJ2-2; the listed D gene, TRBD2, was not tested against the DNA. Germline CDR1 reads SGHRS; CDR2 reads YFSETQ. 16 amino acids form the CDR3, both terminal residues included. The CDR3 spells CASSLEVGLRAGELFF.

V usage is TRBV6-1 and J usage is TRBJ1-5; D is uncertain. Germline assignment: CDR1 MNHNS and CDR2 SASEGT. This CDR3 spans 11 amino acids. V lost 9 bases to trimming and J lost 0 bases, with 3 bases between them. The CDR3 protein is CASSSNQPQHF. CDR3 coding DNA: TGTGCCAGTAGTAGCAATCAGCCCCAGCATTTT.

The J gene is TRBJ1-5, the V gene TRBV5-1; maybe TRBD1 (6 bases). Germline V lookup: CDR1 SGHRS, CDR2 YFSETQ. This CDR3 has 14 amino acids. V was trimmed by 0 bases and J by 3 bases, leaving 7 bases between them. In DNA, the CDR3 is TGCGCCAGCAGCTTGGCAGGGGACAATCAGCCCCAGCATTTT. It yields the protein CASSLAGDNQPQHF.

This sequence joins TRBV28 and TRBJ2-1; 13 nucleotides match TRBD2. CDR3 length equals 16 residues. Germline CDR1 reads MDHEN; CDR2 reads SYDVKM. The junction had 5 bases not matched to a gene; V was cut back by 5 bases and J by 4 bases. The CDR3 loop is CASSLGLAGVYNEQFF. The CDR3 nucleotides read TGTGCCAGCAGTCTCGGACTAGCGGGAGTGTACAATGAGCAGTTCTTC.

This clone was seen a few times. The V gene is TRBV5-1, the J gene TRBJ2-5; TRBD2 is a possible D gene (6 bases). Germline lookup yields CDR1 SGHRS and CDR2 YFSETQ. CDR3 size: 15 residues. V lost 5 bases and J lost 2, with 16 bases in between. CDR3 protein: CASSTRSGSQETQYF. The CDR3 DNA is TGCGCCAGCAGTACTCGTAGCGGATCTCAAGAGACCCAGTACTTC.

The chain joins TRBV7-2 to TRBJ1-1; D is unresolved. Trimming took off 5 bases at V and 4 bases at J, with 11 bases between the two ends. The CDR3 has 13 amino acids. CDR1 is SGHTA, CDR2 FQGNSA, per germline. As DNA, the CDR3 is TGTGCCAGCAGCCTAATACGAGGCACTGAAGCTTTCTTT. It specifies CASSLIRGTEAFF.

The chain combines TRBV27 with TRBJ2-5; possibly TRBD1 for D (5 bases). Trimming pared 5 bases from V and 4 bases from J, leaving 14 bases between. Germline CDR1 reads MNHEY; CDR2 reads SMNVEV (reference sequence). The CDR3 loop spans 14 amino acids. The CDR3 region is CASSPRGRGETQYF. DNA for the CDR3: TGTGCCAGCAGTCCTAGGGGCAGAGGAGAGACCCAGTACTTC.

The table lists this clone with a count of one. This CDR3 reads CASGQGAQTEAFF. DNA for the CDR3: TGTGCCAGTGGACAGGGGGCGCAAACTGAAGCTTTCTTT. The chain uses TRBV19 and TRBJ1-1; 11 bases fit TRBD1. Trimming at V came to 8 bases and at J to 5 bases, leaving 4 bases not matched to a gene. CDR1 is LNHDA and CDR2 is SQIVND in the germline V gene (reference sequence). CDR3 size: 13 residues.

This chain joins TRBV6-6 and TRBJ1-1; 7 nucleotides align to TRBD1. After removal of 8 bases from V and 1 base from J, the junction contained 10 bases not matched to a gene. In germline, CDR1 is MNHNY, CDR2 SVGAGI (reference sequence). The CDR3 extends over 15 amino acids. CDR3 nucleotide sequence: TGTGCCAGCGGTTCTGACAGGGAAGGGAACACTGAAGCTTTCTTT. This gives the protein CASGSDREGNTEAFF.

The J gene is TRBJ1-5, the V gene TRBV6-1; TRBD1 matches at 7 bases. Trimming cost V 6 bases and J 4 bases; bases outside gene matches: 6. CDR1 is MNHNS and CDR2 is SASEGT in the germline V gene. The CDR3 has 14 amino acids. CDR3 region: CASRWGQLNQPQHF. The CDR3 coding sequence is TGTGCCAGCAGGTGGGGACAGTTAAATCAGCCCCAGCATTTT.

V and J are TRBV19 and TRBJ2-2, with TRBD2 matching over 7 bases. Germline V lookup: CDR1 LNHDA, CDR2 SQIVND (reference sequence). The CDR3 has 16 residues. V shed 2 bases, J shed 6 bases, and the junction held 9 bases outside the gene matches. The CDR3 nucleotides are TGTGCCAGTAGTATAAAGCGCGGGAGATTCCCCGGGGAGCTGTTTTTT. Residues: CASSIKRGRFPGELFF.

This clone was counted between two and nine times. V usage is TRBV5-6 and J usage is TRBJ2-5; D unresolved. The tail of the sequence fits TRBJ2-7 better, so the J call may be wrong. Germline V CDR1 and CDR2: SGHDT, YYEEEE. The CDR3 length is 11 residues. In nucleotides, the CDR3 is TGTGCCAGCAGCTTGGCTTACGAGCAGTACTTC. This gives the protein CASSLAYEQYF.

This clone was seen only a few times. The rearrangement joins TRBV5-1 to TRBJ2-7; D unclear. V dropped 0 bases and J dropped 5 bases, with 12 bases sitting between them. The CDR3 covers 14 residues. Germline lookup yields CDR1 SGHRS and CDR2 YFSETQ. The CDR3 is CASSLVSSRDEQYF. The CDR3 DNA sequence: TGCGCCAGCAGCTTGGTTAGTAGCCGGGACGAGCAGTACTTC.

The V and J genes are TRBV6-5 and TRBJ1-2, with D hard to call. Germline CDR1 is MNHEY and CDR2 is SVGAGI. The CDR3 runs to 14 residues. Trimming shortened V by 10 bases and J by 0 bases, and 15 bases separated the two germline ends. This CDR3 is CANTTSRTNYGYTF. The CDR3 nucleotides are TGTGCCAACACTACCTCACGAACTAACTATGGCTACACCTTC.

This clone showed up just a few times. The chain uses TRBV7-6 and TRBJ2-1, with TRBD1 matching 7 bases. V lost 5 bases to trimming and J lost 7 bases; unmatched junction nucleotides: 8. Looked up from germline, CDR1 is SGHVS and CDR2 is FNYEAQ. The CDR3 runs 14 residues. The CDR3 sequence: CASSGPGQRNEQFF. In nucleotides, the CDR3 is TGTGCCAGCAGCGGGCCGGGACAGAGAAATGAGCAGTTCTTC.

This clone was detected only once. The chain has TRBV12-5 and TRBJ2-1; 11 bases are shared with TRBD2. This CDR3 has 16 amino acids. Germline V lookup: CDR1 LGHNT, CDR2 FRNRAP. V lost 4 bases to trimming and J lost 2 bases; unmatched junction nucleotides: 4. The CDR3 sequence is CASGSRLAGTYNEQFF. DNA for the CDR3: TGTGCTAGTGGTTCCCGACTAGCGGGGACCTACAATGAGCAGTTCTTC.

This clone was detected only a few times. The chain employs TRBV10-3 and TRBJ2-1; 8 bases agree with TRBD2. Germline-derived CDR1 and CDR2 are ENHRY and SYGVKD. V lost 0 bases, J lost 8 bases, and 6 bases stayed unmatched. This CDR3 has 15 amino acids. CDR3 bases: TGTGCCATCAGTGAGTCGGGGTTAGCGGGGTATGAGCAGTTCTTC. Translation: CAISESGLAGYEQFF.

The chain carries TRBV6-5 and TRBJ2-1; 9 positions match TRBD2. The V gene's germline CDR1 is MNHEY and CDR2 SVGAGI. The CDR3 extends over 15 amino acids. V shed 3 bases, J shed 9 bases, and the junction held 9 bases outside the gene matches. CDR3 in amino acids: CASSYDVAGDPEQFF. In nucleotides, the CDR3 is TGTGCCAGCAGTTATGACGTAGCGGGAGATCCTGAGCAGTTCTTC.

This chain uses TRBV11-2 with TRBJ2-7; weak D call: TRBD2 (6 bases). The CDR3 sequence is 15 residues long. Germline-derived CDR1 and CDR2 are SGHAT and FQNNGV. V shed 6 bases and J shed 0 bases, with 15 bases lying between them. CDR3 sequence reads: CASRHPGSRSYEQYF. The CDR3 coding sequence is TGTGCCAGCAGGCACCCCGGGAGCCGCTCCTACGAGCAGTACTTC.